The present T cell receptor (beta chain) was sequenced within a study of cytotoxic CD8 clonotypes in ibrutinib-treated CLL. In the study overall: Response samples were taken after a median about eleven months of treatment, range 6 to 36. Study-wide findings and caveats: Clonality measured at baseline exceeded age-matched healthy donors, tracking circulating CD8+ T-cell counts.

Method: immunoSEQ multiplex PCR; TCRdb's copy keeps in-frame clones and lacks some. The sample has about 250,000 clones; about three quarters are singletons. V was clipped by 7 bases and J by 8 bases, with 21 bases between them. Germline V lookup: CDR1 MNHNY, CDR2 SVGAGI (reference sequence). The CDR3 is 15 residues long. A remark on this clone: Its antigen is undetermined.

The genes are TRBV6-6 and TRBJ2-1; possible D gene TRBD1, 6 bases. The sample here was PBMCs, taken after 24 months of ibrutinib treatment. The TCR comes from a human donor with chronic lymphocytic leukemia. Written as DNA, the CDR3 is TGTGCCAGCACTAGAGGGGGAGCCCCCTTAGATGAGCAGTTCTTC. Its protein product is CASTRGGAPLDEQFF.